One and the same sample provided the 7 T cell receptor beta chains below, sequenced in a study of vaccination and CD4 T cells after COVID-19. Documented treatment: roughly 10-day PBMC culture with coronavirus spike peptide pools or control peptides (ViraFEST assay). These receptors' targets are unknown. Cultured CD4+ T-cell DNA underwent Oncomine TCR Beta short-read sequencing. Using its own MiXCR run on the PCR reads, TCRdb lists one record per CDR3 protein. The profile shows 15,000 to 20,000 distinct CDR3 sequences, approximately 71% of them singletons. The sequencing sample was made of CD4+ T cells from blood, cultured in vitro. The receptors derive from a human donor who had recovered from COVID-19.

V is TRBV20-1 and J is TRBJ1-5; the D is unclear. This CDR3 region has 15 residues. V lost 2 bases and J 0 bases, leaving 11 bases between the germline ends. CDR1 is DFQATT, CDR2 SNEGSKA, per germline (reference sequence). CDR3 nucleotide sequence: TGCAGTGCTAGACCGCTTCATCATAGCAATCAGCCCCAGCATTTT. This translates into CSARPLHHSNQPQHF.

This sequence joins TRBV10-2 and TRBJ2-2; TRBD2 matches 10 bases. Germline values: CDR1 WSHSY, CDR2 SAAADI. The CDR3 has 15 amino acids. Unmatched junction bases numbered 4, after V lost 2 bases and J lost 7 bases. CDR3 protein: CASSEASGRYGELFF. Written as DNA, the CDR3 is TGCGCCAGCAGTGAGGCTAGCGGGAGATACGGGGAGCTGTTTTTT.

The chain couples TRBV6-5 to TRBJ2-7; 8 nucleotides align to TRBD1. Trimming took 0 bases from V and 4 from J; bases not matched to a gene: 5. Per the germline V gene, CDR1 is MNHEY and CDR2 is SVGAGI. The CDR3 runs to 15 residues. CDR3 in DNA: TGTGCCAGCAGTTACTCGGCAGGGGGCTCGTACGAGCAGTACTTC. It yields the protein CASSYSAGGSYEQYF.

The chain has TRBV20-1 and TRBJ1-4; D is unclear. The CDR3 contains 14 residues. CDR1 and CDR2 from the germline V gene are DFQATT and SNEGSKA (reference sequence). V was clipped by 6 bases and J by 7 bases, with 18 bases between them. CDR3 in amino acids: CSALTPRGPEKLFF. The CDR3 DNA is TGCAGTGCCTTGACACCAAGAGGCCCTGAAAAACTGTTTTTT.

This rearrangement joins TRBV27 to TRBJ1-1; D may be TRBD1 (6 bases). V shed 6 bases and J shed 5 bases, with 13 bases lying between them. Germline V gene lookup returns CDR1 MNHEY and CDR2 SMNVEV (reference sequence). The CDR3 has 13 amino acids. In DNA, the CDR3 is TGTGCCAGCAGGGAACAGGGTTGGACTGAAGCTTTCTTT. It yields the protein CASREQGWTEAFF.

The chain recombines TRBV27 with TRBJ1-1; 7 bases map to TRBD1. The germline V gene encodes CDR1 MNHEY and CDR2 SMNVEV (reference sequence). The trim removed 5 bases at V and 5 bases at J, leaving 8 bases unmatched. The CDR3 is 14 amino acids. The CDR3 is CASSPRSTGTEAFF. The CDR3 DNA sequence: TGTGCCAGCAGTCCAAGGTCGACAGGGACTGAAGCTTTCTTT.

This rearrangement joins TRBV15 to TRBJ1-2; D is perhaps TRBD1 (5 bases). Per the germline V gene, CDR1 is LNHNV and CDR2 is YYDKDF (reference sequence). The CDR3 has 14 amino acids. V was trimmed by 0 bases and J by 4 bases, leaving 9 bases between them. CDR3 nucleotides: TGTGCCACCAGCAGAGATCGGGACTCCTATGGCTACACCTTC. It codes for CATSRDRDSYGYTF.